What follows is one TCR beta chain and its context. In the original analysis: Reference gene primers were amplified, and this amplification served to estimate nucleated cell counts. Some clones are missing from TCRdb's copy, which holds only in-frame ones; the method was immunoSEQ multiplex PCR. V and J calls and clone size are as listed in that table; D and trimming were resolved from the DNA. This sample has some 110,000 clones, with approximately 91% found just once. The data derive from a study of blood T cell repertoires in COVID-19. Study context: There were acute and convalescent COVID-19 samples, and they came from the United States, Italy and Spain. PBMCs, B-cell-depleted T cells, or T cells were the source of the cDNA or gDNA that made up the material.

CDR1 is MDHEN and CDR2 is SYDVKM in the germline V gene. With 0 bases clipped from V and 7 bases from J, the junction kept 6 bases outside the gene matches. The CDR3 is 15 residues long. V is TRBV28 and J is TRBJ2-7, with 10 bases fitting TRBD1. The sequenced sample was peripheral blood. The clonotype was recovered from a human donor in a cohort sampled during active COVID-19. CDR3 region: CASSLWGTGAREQYF. CDR3 in DNA: TGTGCCAGCAGTTTATGGGGGACAGGGGCCCGTGAGCAGTACTTC.